This TCR beta chain derives from a study of OX40 agonist ivuxolimab in advanced cancers. About this clone: The antigen is undetermined. Other nucleotide sequences in the sample specify the same CDR3.

General study results and limits: Certain nonresponders likewise exhibited a low normalized T-cell clonal expansion.

V lost 4 bases to trimming and J lost 4 bases; unmatched junction nucleotides: 5. Germline V CDR1 and CDR2: SGHRS, YFSETQ. The CDR3 consists of 14 residues. Sequenced by immunoSEQ multiplex PCR; TCRdb stores in-frame clones only, minus some. Here the sample spans 65,000 to 85,000 clones, 85% being singletons. The V gene is TRBV5-1, the J gene TRBJ1-2; TRBD1 matches at 9 bases. The receptor's source is an adult with an advanced solid tumor such as melanoma, head and neck, liver or kidney cancer. This material consisted of CD4+ or CD8+ T cells sorted from blood, taken in a trial of the OX40 agonist ivuxolimab. CDR3 residues: CASSPQGATYGYTF. CDR3 DNA: TGCGCCAGCAGCCCACAGGGGGCCACCTATGGCTACACCTTC.